The 32 T cell receptor beta chains in this list originate from one sample, sequenced in a study of blood T cell repertoires in COVID-19. Repertoires were generated with immunoSEQ multiplex PCR, while TCRdb's copy carries only in-frame clones and drops some. In the table there are under 200,000 clones, around 84% of which are singletons. The sequencing sample was made of PBMCs or T cells enriched from blood (not recorded which). The receptor set was obtained from a woman aged 25 to 45 who had been exposed to COVID-19.

As regards this clone: Other DNA variants within this sample encode the same CDR3. The chain is built from TRBV3-1 (or the pseudogene TRBV3-2) and TRBJ1-2; TRBD1 aligns across 7 bases. CDR3 length: 14 amino acids. V dropped 1 base and J dropped 4; count of bases not matched to a gene: 3. CDR1 LGHDT and CDR2 YNNKEL come from the germline V gene (reference sequence). The CDR3 nucleotides read TGTGCCAGCAGCCAAGGGGGACAGTTCTATGGCTACACCTTC. Translating gives CASSQGGQFYGYTF.

The chain couples TRBV6-5 to TRBJ1-6; D gene ambiguous. CDR1 is MNHEY, CDR2 SVGAGI, per germline. CDR3 length: 15 amino acids. V dropped 2 bases and J dropped 7 bases, with 12 bases sitting between them. For the CDR3, the DNA is TGTGCCAGCAGTTACGTGGCGGACTCAAATTCACCCCTCCACTTT. It codes for CASSYVADSNSPLHF.

The rearrangement joins TRBV5-6 to TRBJ2-1, with D uncertain. This CDR3 contains 13 residues. Germline V CDR1 and CDR2: SGHDT, YYEEEE. Trimming stripped 0 bases from V and 4 bases from J, with 5 bases between. The CDR3 loop is CASSLGQYNEQFF. CDR3 bases: TGTGCCAGCAGCTTGGGGCAGTACAATGAGCAGTTCTTC.

The CDR3 here is CSARWGGSNQPQHF. In nucleotides, the CDR3 is TGCAGCGCCCGATGGGGGGGTAGCAATCAGCCCCAGCATTTT. The rearrangement uses TRBV29-1 and TRBJ1-5, with D perhaps matching TRBD1 (5 bases). The CDR3 length is 14 residues. Between the trimmed V and J ends, which lost 7 bases and 0 bases, there was a span of 13 bases. CDR1 and CDR2 from the germline V gene are SQVTM and ANQGSEA.

The rearrangement links TRBV6-4 to TRBJ1-1, with D maybe TRBD1 (5 bases). V was cut by 3 bases and J by 11 bases, with 16 bases left in between. This CDR3 is built from 13 residues. CDR1 and CDR2 (germline): MRHNA, SNTAGT. The CDR3 reads CASSEALWTMAFF. CDR3 nucleotides: TGTGCCAGCAGTGAGGCCCTGTGGACAATGGCTTTCTTT.

This chain links TRBV19 with TRBJ1-6; D is perhaps TRBD1 (5 bases). The CDR3 runs 14 residues. Germline CDR1 and CDR2: LNHDA and SQIVND (reference sequence). With 5 bases removed from V and 7 bases from J, the gap between germline ends came to 12 bases. The CDR3 region has the DNA TGTGCCAGTAGTCCAGAGACAGCCAATTCACCCCTCCACTTT. Translation: CASSPETANSPLHF.

This rearrangement joins TRBV10-3 to TRBJ2-5; D is possibly TRBD1 (6 bases). Germline V CDR1 and CDR2: ENHRY, SYGVKD. The CDR3 extends over 13 amino acids. V was shortened by 6 bases and J by 5 bases, with 13 bases between the two germline ends. The CDR3 spells CAISNRDTETQYF. CDR3 DNA sequence: TGTGCCATCAGCAACCGGGACACTGAGACCCAGTACTTC.

This clone was detected only a few times. V is TRBV7-9 and J is TRBJ2-1; 7 bases agree with TRBD2. The CDR3 consists of 14 residues. Trimming cost V 4 bases and J 8 bases; bases outside gene matches: 8. Germline V gene sequence: CDR1 SEHNR, CDR2 FQNEAQ (reference sequence). CDR3 in DNA: TGTGCCAGCAGCTGGGGAGGGGAGATATATGAGCAGTTCTTC. The encoded protein is CASSWGGEIYEQFF.

V is TRBV6-5 and J is TRBJ2-1, with 7 positions matching TRBD1. This CDR3 contains 11 residues. Germline lookup yields CDR1 MNHEY and CDR2 SVGAGI. Trimming removed 6 bases from V and 10 bases from J; junction bases left unmatched: 3. The CDR3 reads CASSLDREQFF. Written as DNA, the CDR3 is TGTGCCAGCAGCCTGGACAGGGAGCAGTTCTTC.

The chain employs TRBV9 and TRBJ2-7, with TRBD2 identical over 7 bases. J gave up 5 bases and V 4 bases, and 9 bases lay outside the gene matches. Germline values: CDR1 SGDLS, CDR2 YYNGEE. The CDR3 loop spans 14 amino acids. The CDR3 nucleotides read TGTGCCAGCAGCACTAGCGCAAGTTGGAACGAGCAGTACTTC. This gives the protein CASSTSASWNEQYF. Looking up the rest from reference TRBV9 and TRBJ2-7 gives the full variable domain: DSGVTQTPKHLITATGQRVTLRCSPRSGDLSVYWYQQSLDQGLQFLIQYYNGEERAKGNILERFSAQQFPDLHSELNLSSLELGDSALYFCASSTSASWNEQYFGPGTRLTVT.

V is TRBV5-5 and J is TRBJ1-1, with D perhaps TRBD1 (6 bases). V lost 0 bases to trimming and J lost 3 bases, with 9 bases between them. Per the germline V gene, CDR1 is SGHKS and CDR2 is YYEKEE (reference sequence). The length of the CDR3 is 14 residues. In DNA, the CDR3 is TGTGCCAGCAGCTTGGTTCAGGGGTACACTGAAGCTTTCTTT. It specifies CASSLVQGYTEAFF.

This chain connects TRBV6-1 to TRBJ2-7, with D uncertain. Trimming took 7 bases from V and 3 from J, leaving 7 bases between them. The CDR3 loop spans 11 amino acids. The V gene's germline CDR1 is MNHNS and CDR2 SASEGT. CDR3 loop: CASNQNYEQYF. CDR3 bases: TGTGCCAGCAATCAGAACTACGAGCAGTACTTC.

This clone has a single count. This chain joins TRBV5-6 and TRBJ2-3, with 9 bases identical to TRBD2. The CDR3 loop spans 14 amino acids. J was trimmed by 4 bases and V by 3 bases; bases with no gene match: 3. Germline loops: CDR1 SGHDT, CDR2 YYEEEE. The DNA of the CDR3 is TGTGCCAGCAGCTCCTTAGCGGGGGCAGATACGCAGTATTTT. The encoded protein is CASSSLAGADTQYF.

The chain couples TRBV7-3 to TRBJ2-5; TRBD1 aligns across 7 bases. Trimming removed 2 bases from V and 3 bases from J; junction bases left unmatched: 3. CDR1 is SGHTA, CDR2 FQGTGA, per germline. CDR3 length: 14 amino acids. Written as DNA, the CDR3 is TGTGCCAGCAGCTTAGGGACAGCAGAAGAGACCCAGTACTTC. Translation: CASSLGTAEETQYF.

The rearrangement uses TRBV11-3 and TRBJ2-7, with 8 bases identical to TRBD2. CDR3 length: 12 residues. Germline lookup yields CDR1 SGHNT and CDR2 YENEEA. V lost 8 bases to trimming and J lost 13 bases; unmatched junction nucleotides: 13. The CDR3 region is CASRGGGGPIYF. DNA for the CDR3: TGTGCCAGCCGTGGGGGCGGGGGGCCCATATACTTC.

Written as DNA, the CDR3 is TGTGCCAGCAGCCAAGGCCGGACCGGGGAGCTGTTTTTT. Translating it yields CASSQGRTGELFF. The chain is built from TRBV3-1 (or the pseudogene TRBV3-2) and TRBJ2-2, with no clear D. This CDR3 spans 13 amino acids. V lost 1 base, J lost 5 bases, and 5 bases lay in between. CDR1 and CDR2 (germline): LGHDT, YNNKEL (reference sequence).

The V gene is TRBV14, the J gene TRBJ2-7; TRBD2 matches at 7 bases. The CDR3 totals 15 residues. Unmatched junction bases numbered 7, after V lost 1 base and J lost 4 bases. CDR1 SGHDN and CDR2 FVKESK come from the germline V gene. CDR3 DNA: TGTGCCAGCAGCCAAGTTTCTAGCGGCAGTTACGAGCAGTACTTC. Its protein product is CASSQVSSGSYEQYF.

The chain links TRBV11-2 to TRBJ1-6, with D unresolved. The CDR3 spans 13 residues. V was clipped by 5 bases and J by 10 bases, with 12 bases between them. Germline V gene sequence: CDR1 SGHAT, CDR2 FQNNGV. The CDR3 sequence: CASSPSSTSPLHF. CDR3 nucleotides: TGTGCCAGCAGCCCCTCGAGTACGTCACCCCTCCACTTT.

The chain is built from TRBV9 and TRBJ1-4, with D uncertain. V shed 0 bases and J shed 2 bases, with 17 bases lying between them. The CDR3 consists of 18 residues. The germline gives CDR1 SGDLS, CDR2 YYNGEE. CDR3 sequence: CASSVAPGAPRTNEKLFF. CDR3 coding DNA: TGTGCCAGCAGCGTAGCTCCCGGCGCTCCTAGGACTAATGAAAAACTGTTTTTT.

This clone was seen a single time. The V and J genes are TRBV19 and TRBJ1-1, with D hard to call. Germline values: CDR1 LNHDA, CDR2 SQIVND (reference sequence). V was pared by 2 bases and J by 3 bases, with 10 bases between. The CDR3 is 14 residues long. The CDR3 region has the DNA TGTGCCAGTAGTATACAGGTCGGGGACACTGAAGCTTTCTTT. Translation gives CASSIQVGDTEAFF. Filled out from reference TRBV19 and TRBJ1-1, the complete variable domain reads DGGITQSPKYLFRKEGQNVTLSCEQNLNHDAMYWYRQDPGQGLRLIYYSQIVNDFQKGDIAEGYSVSREKKESFPLTVTSAQKNPTAFYLCASSIQVGDTEAFFGQGTRLTVV.

In DNA, the CDR3 is TGTGCCTGGAGTACCGGACAGGGCAGAACTGAAGCTTTCTTT. Translated: CAWSTGQGRTEAFF. This sequence joins TRBV30 and TRBJ1-1, with 8 bases identical to TRBD1. The CDR3 is 14 amino acids. Trimming at V came to 2 bases and at J to 5 bases, leaving 7 bases not matched to a gene. Germline lookup yields CDR1 GTSNPN and CDR2 SVGIG (reference sequence).

This chain joins TRBV7-3 and TRBJ2-7, with TRBD1 matching 8 bases. This CDR3 is 14 amino acids long. Germline assignment: CDR1 SGHTA and CDR2 FQGTGA. Trimming took 5 bases from V and 6 from J; bases not matched to a gene: 9. The CDR3 sequence is CASSGQGRIGEQYF. DNA of the CDR3: TGTGCCAGCAGCGGACAGGGAAGAATTGGCGAGCAGTACTTC.

The J gene is TRBJ1-5, the V gene TRBV20-1; unclear D gene. The CDR3 spans 11 residues. Germline V gives CDR1 DFQATT, CDR2 SNEGSKA (reference sequence). V was cut by 6 bases and J by 11 bases, with 14 bases left in between. Here the CDR3 reads CSARGEWAQHF. The CDR3 nucleotides are TGCAGTGCCCGAGGTGAATGGGCCCAGCATTTT.

The rearrangement links TRBV19 to TRBJ1-2; D perhaps matches TRBD1 (6 bases). CDR1 and CDR2 (germline): LNHDA, SQIVND (reference sequence). The CDR3 length is 12 residues. Trimming stripped 10 bases from V and 8 bases from J, with 17 bases between. CDR3 sequence (DNA): TGTGCCACCTCGCAACAGGGTATAGGCTACACCTTC. Protein: CATSQQGIGYTF.

The chain joins TRBV19 to TRBJ2-1; 8 bases agree with TRBD1. The CDR3 loop spans 14 amino acids. CDR1 LNHDA and CDR2 SQIVND come from the germline V gene (reference sequence). Unmatched junction bases numbered 11, after V lost 1 base and J lost 15 bases. The CDR3 spells CASSIAPPRGRVFF. The DNA of the CDR3 is TGTGCCAGTAGTATAGCTCCCCCCAGGGGGCGGGTGTTCTTC.

The chain recombines TRBV9 with TRBJ1-2; D is possibly TRBD1 (5 bases). This CDR3 has 13 residues. The germline V and J ends were trimmed by 0 bases and 2 bases, with 5 bases remaining between them. Germline CDR1 is SGDLS and CDR2 is YYNGEE. The CDR3 bases are TGTGCCAGCAGCGTAGAGGGGAACTATGGCTACACCTTC. Translation gives CASSVEGNYGYTF. Drawing the rest from reference TRBV9 and TRBJ1-2, the complete variable domain is DSGVTQTPKHLITATGQRVTLRCSPRSGDLSVYWYQQSLDQGLQFLIQYYNGEERAKGNILERFSAQQFPDLHSELNLSSLELGDSALYFCASSVEGNYGYTFGSGTRLTVV.

The gene calls are TRBV30 and TRBJ1-6; the match to TRBD1 covers 7 bases. V shed 2 bases, J shed 10 bases, and the junction held 8 bases outside the gene matches. Germline CDR1 reads GTSNPN; CDR2 reads SVGIG (reference sequence). This CDR3 has 14 residues. CDR3 DNA sequence: TGTGCCTGGAGTCCCCGGACAGGTTACTCACCCCTCCACTTT. Encoded protein: CAWSPRTGYSPLHF.

V is TRBV10-3 and J is TRBJ2-3; D is possibly TRBD2 (5 bases). The CDR3 loop spans 16 amino acids. The germline V gene encodes CDR1 ENHRY and CDR2 SYGVKD. The V gene lost 2 bases and the J gene lost 2 bases, with 14 bases spanning the gap. The CDR3 here is CAISETGESPTDTQYF. Here the CDR3 DNA reads TGTGCCATCAGTGAGACCGGGGAAAGTCCCACAGATACGCAGTATTTT.

CDR3 DNA sequence: TGTGCCAGTAGTATAGGGTTACGGGTAAGCCAGCCCCAGCATTTT. It specifies CASSIGLRVSQPQHF. The rearrangement links TRBV19 to TRBJ1-5; D call uncertain. The CDR3 loop spans 15 amino acids. Germline V gene lookup returns CDR1 LNHDA and CDR2 SQIVND (reference sequence). With 1 base removed from V and 7 bases from J, the gap between germline ends came to 14 bases.

The chain has TRBV11-2 and TRBJ1-1, with a tentative D call TRBD1 (6 bases). Trimming took off 1 base at V and 0 bases at J, with 9 bases between the two ends. Germline lookup yields CDR1 SGHAT and CDR2 FQNNGV. The CDR3 has 15 amino acids. The CDR3 protein is CASSLGQALNTEAFF. The CDR3 DNA is TGTGCCAGCAGCTTAGGACAGGCCCTGAACACTGAAGCTTTCTTT.

V and J are TRBV7-7 and TRBJ2-1; 8 bases match TRBD1. Germline assignment: CDR1 SSHAT and CDR2 FNYEAQ (reference sequence). This CDR3 is built from 16 residues. With V trimmed by 1 base and J by 6 bases, 8 bases remained unmatched. CDR3 sequence (DNA): TGTGCCAGCAGCTTAGGTCCCAGGGGGCCTAGCAATGAGCAGTTCTTC. Protein sequence: CASSLGPRGPSNEQFF.

The chain uses TRBV5-6 and TRBJ1-2; perhaps TRBD1 as D (5 bases). This CDR3 is 14 amino acids long. The V and J ends lost 0 bases and 4 bases respectively, with 10 bases between them. CDR1 SGHDT and CDR2 YYEEEE come from the germline V gene. For the CDR3, the DNA is TGTGCCAGCAGCTTGGACCAGGGTGGCTATGGCTACACCTTC. Its translation is CASSLDQGGYGYTF.